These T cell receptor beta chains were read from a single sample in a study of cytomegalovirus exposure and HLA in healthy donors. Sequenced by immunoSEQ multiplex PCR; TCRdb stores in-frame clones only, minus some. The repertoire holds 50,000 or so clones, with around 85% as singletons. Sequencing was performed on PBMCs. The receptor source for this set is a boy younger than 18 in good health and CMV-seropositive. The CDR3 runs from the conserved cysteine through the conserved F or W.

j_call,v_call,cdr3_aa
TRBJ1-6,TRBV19,CASAPLYGLEPSPLHF
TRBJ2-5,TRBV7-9,CASSPWTGQETQYF
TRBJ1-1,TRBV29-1,CSALGFSAGTEAFF
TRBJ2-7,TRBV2,CASSDSLGTGPYEQYF
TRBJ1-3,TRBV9,CASSPGIFGKINTIYF
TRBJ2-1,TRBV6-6,CASSSVGSSYNEQFF
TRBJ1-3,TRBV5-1,CASSLTGGSGNTIYF
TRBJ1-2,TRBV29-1,CSVGTLTNYGYTF
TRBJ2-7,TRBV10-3,CASSGEAGYEQYF
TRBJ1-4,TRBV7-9,CASSLFVMRGQNNEKLFF
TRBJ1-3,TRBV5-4,CASSHNRNGNTIYF
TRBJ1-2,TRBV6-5,CASSLDRGQDGYTF
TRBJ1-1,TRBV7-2,CASSLYRNTEAFF